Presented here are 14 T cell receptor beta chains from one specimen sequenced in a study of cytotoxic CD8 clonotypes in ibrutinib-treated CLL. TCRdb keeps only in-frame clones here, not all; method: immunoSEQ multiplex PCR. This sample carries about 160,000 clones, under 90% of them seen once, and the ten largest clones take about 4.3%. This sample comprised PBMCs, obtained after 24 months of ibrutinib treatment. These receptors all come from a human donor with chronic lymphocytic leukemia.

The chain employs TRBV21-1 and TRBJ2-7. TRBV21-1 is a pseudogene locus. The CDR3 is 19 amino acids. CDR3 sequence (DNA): TGTGCCAGCAGCAAACCACCTCTCCGGGCAAACAAGACGGCCTACGAGCAGTACTTC. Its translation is CASSKPPLRANKTAYEQYF.

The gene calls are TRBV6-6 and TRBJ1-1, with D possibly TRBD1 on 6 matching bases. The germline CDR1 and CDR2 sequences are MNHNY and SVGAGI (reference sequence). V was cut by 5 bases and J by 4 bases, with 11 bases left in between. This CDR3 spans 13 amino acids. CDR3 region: CASSLQGRTEAFF. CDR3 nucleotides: TGTGCCAGCAGTCTACAGGGTCGCACTGAAGCTTTCTTT.

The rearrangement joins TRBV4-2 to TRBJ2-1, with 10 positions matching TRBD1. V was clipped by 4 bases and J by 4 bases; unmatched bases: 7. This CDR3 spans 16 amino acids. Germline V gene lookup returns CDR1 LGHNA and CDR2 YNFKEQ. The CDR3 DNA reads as TGTGCCAGCAGCCGCCGGGACAGGGGCGATTACAATGAGCAGTTCTTC. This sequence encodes CASSRRDRGDYNEQFF.

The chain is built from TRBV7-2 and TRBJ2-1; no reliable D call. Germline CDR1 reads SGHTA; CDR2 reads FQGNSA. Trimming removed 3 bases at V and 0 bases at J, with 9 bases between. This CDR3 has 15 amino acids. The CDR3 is CASSFGGPSYNEQFF. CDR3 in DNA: TGTGCCAGCAGCTTCGGTGGGCCCTCCTACAATGAGCAGTTCTTC.

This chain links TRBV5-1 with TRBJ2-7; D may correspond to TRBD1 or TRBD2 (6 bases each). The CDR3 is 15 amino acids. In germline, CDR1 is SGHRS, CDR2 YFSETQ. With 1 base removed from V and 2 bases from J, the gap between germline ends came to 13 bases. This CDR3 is CASSLSGGQTYEQYF. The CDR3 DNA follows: TGCGCCAGCAGCTTGTCCGGGGGCCAAACCTACGAGCAGTACTTC.

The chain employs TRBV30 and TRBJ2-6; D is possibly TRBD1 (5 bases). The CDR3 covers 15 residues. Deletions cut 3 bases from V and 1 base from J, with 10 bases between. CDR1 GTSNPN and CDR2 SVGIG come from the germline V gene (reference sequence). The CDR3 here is CAWRKQVSGANVLTF. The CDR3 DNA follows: TGTGCCTGGAGAAAACAGGTATCTGGGGCCAACGTCCTGACTTTC.

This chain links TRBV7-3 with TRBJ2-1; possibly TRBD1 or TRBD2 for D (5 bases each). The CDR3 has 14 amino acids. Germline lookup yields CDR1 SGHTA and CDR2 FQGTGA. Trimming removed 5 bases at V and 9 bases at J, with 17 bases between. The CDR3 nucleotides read TGTGCCAGCAGCCTAAATTTGGGGGTAGGTGAGCAGTTCTTC. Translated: CASSLNLGVGEQFF.

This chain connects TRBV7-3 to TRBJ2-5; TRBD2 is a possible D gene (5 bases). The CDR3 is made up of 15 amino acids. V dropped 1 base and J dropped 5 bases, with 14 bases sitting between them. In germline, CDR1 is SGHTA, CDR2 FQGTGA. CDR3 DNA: TGTGCCAGCAGCTTAAAGACGGAGGACGCGGAGACCCAGTACTTC. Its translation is CASSLKTEDAETQYF.

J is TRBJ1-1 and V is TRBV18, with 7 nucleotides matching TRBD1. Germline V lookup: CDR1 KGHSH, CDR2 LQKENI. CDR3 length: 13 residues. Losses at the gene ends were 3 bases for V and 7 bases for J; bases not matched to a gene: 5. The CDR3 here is CASSPKGGGEAFF. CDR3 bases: TGTGCCAGCTCACCCAAAGGGGGCGGTGAAGCTTTCTTT.

The CDR3 bases are TGTGCCAGCAGTCCAACAGGGTCTGGGGCCAACGTCCTGACTTTC. It translates to CASSPTGSGANVLTF. The V and J genes are TRBV28 and TRBJ2-6, with TRBD1 as a possible D gene (6 bases). Trimming took off 5 bases at V and 1 base at J, with 9 bases between the two ends. The CDR3 totals 15 residues. In germline, CDR1 is MDHEN, CDR2 SYDVKM.

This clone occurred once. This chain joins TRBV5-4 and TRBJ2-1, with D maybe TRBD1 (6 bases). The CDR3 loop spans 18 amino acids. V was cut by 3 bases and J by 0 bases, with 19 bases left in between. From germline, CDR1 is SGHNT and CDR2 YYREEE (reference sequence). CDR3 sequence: CASSSKKGGSSSYNEQFF. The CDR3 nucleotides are TGTGCCAGCAGCTCGAAAAAAGGGGGATCGAGCTCCTACAATGAGCAGTTCTTC.

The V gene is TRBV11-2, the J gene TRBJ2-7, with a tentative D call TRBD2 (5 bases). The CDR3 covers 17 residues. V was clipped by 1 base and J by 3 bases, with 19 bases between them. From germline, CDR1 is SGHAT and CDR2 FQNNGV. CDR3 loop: CASSLGERSKPFYEQYF. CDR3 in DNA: TGTGCCAGCAGCTTAGGGGAGCGGAGTAAGCCCTTCTACGAGCAGTACTTC.

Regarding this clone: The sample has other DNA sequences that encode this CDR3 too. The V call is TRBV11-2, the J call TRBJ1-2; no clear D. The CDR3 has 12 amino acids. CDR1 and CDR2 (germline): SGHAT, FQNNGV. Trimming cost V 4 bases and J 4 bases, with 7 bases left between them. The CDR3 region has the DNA TGTGCCAGCAGCTCCGACTCCTATGGCTACACCTTC. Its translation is CASSSDSYGYTF.

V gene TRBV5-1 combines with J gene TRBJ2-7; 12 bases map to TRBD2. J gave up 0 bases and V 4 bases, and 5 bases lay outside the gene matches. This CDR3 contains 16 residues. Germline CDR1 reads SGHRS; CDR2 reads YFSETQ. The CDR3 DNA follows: TGCGCCAGCAGCCCGACTAGCGGGGGTTCCTCCTACGAGCAGTACTTC. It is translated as CASSPTSGGSSYEQYF.